These 14 T cell receptor beta chains were all obtained from the same sample, sequenced in a study of shared clonotypes between healthy human individuals. Naive CD8 cells were CD45RO-negative, positively selected for CCR7, excluding terminally differentiated effector memory CD45RA+ cells. Produced via immunoSEQ multiplex PCR; TCRdb's table is partial and in-frame only. The table has some 1,900,000 clones, about 95% seen once; the top ten hold more than 0.9%. Sequenced sample: naive CD8+ T cells sorted from blood. These receptors were obtained from a man between 18 and 29 years old in good health.

The gene calls are TRBV7-3 and TRBJ2-2, with D hard to call. CDR1 and CDR2 (germline): SGHTA, FQGTGA. With 3 bases removed from V and 1 base from J, the gap between germline ends came to 6 bases. The CDR3 consists of 14 residues. CDR3 sequence reads: CASSFDGNTGELFF. The CDR3, as DNA: TGTGCCAGCAGCTTCGACGGGAACACCGGGGAGCTGTTTTTT.

V gene TRBV2 combines with J gene TRBJ1-1; D not certain. The ends were cut back, 9 bases at V and 4 bases at J, with 9 bases in the middle. This CDR3 is built from 11 residues. Germline CDR1 and CDR2: SNHLY and FYNNEI. The CDR3 DNA reads TGTGCCAGGTTGTCAGGCACTGAAGCTTTCTTT. The encoded protein is CARLSGTEAFF.

This chain joins TRBV6-5 and TRBJ1-1; 10 nucleotides align to TRBD1. The CDR3 length is 15 residues. Germline V gives CDR1 MNHEY, CDR2 SVGAGI. The V and J ends lost 7 bases and 3 bases, in that order; junction bases with no gene match: 8. CDR3 DNA: TGTGCCAGCATCTCACCCGGGACAGGGGACACTGAAGCTTTCTTT. It specifies CASISPGTGDTEAFF.

The CDR3 sequence: CARSLDSRGGRETQYF. CDR3 DNA: TGTGCCAGAAGCTTAGATTCTCGCGGGGGTAGAGAGACCCAGTACTTC. The chain carries TRBV7-5 and TRBJ2-5; the DNA was not used to check the table's D call, TRBD2. TRBV7-5 is an annotated pseudogene. The CDR3 length is 16 residues.

This clone has only a few counts. The chain joins TRBV15 to TRBJ1-6; possibly TRBD1 for D (6 bases). Trimming shortened V by 0 bases and J by 9 bases, and 12 bases separated the two germline ends. Germline CDR1 reads LNHNV; CDR2 reads YYDKDF (reference sequence). The CDR3 is 15 residues long. CDR3 region: CATSRDRGAGSPLHF. The CDR3, as DNA: TGTGCCACCAGCAGAGATAGGGGGGCGGGTTCACCCCTCCACTTT.

The chain uses TRBV7-9 and TRBJ2-4, with D perhaps being TRBD1 or TRBD2 (5 bases each). Trimming took 3 bases from V and 7 from J, leaving 10 bases between them. The CDR3 length is 13 residues. CDR1 and CDR2 (germline): SEHNR, FQNEAQ (reference sequence). CDR3 sequence: CASSLTEGNIQYF. CDR3 coding DNA: TGTGCCAGCAGCTTGACAGAGGGGAACATTCAGTACTTC.

This chain joins TRBV19 and TRBJ1-6; D might be TRBD1 (5 bases). The CDR3 runs to 14 residues. Germline V gene data show CDR1 as LNHDA and CDR2 as SQIVND (reference sequence). Trimming shortened V by 7 bases and J by 6 bases, and 13 bases separated the two germline ends. The CDR3 here is CASTLAGGNSPLHF. The CDR3 DNA reads as TGTGCCAGTACCTTGGCGGGGGGTAATTCACCCCTCCACTTT.

This chain links TRBV5-6 with TRBJ2-2, with D maybe TRBD1 (6 bases). This CDR3 has 16 residues. V was pared by 0 bases and J by 0 bases, with 9 bases between. The germline gives CDR1 SGHDT, CDR2 YYEEEE. The CDR3 DNA follows: TGTGCCAGCAGCTTGGCACAGGGTTCGAACACCGGGGAGCTGTTTTTT. Translating it yields CASSLAQGSNTGELFF. The whole variable domain, filled in from reference TRBV5-6 and TRBJ2-2, reads DAGVTQSPTHLIKTRGQQVTLRCSPKSGHDTVSWYQQALGQGPQFIFQYYEEEERQRGNFPDRFSGHQFPNYSSELNVNALLLGDSALYLCASSLAQGSNTGELFFGEGSRLTVL.

V and J are TRBV6-5 and TRBJ1-2; 9 bases are shared with TRBD1. CDR3 length: 13 residues. Germline lookup yields CDR1 MNHEY and CDR2 SVGAGI. V was clipped by 6 bases and J by 5 bases; unmatched bases: 4. This CDR3 reads CASRLGQGYGYTF. CDR3 in DNA: TGTGCCAGCAGGTTGGGACAGGGATATGGCTACACCTTC.

The V and J genes are TRBV5-1 and TRBJ2-7, with 10 bases aligning to TRBD1. The CDR3 contains 14 residues. Germline V gene lookup returns CDR1 SGHRS and CDR2 YFSETQ. V lost 4 bases to trimming and J lost 5 bases; unmatched junction nucleotides: 6. As DNA, the CDR3 is TGCGCCAGCAGCCGGGGGACAGGGGTTAACGAGCAGTACTTC. It specifies CASSRGTGVNEQYF.

The rearrangement joins TRBV7-8 to TRBJ2-2; no clear D gene. Trimming removed 4 bases from V and 6 bases from J, with 6 bases in between. The germline V gene has CDR1 SGHVS and CDR2 FQNEAQ. The CDR3 contains 12 residues. The DNA of the CDR3 is TGTGCCAGCAGCTCCGCCGCCGGGGAGCTGTTTTTT. Translation gives CASSSAAGELFF.

The chain has TRBV9 and TRBJ2-1; D unclear. CDR3 length: 14 amino acids. From germline, CDR1 is SGDLS and CDR2 YYNGEE. V lost 1 base and J 5 bases, leaving 10 bases between the germline ends. The CDR3 loop is CASSVSVGDNEQFF. The CDR3 DNA reads as TGTGCCAGCAGCGTAAGCGTTGGTGACAATGAGCAGTTCTTC.

The J gene is TRBJ2-6, the V gene TRBV6-5; D not resolved. Per germline, CDR1 MNHEY and CDR2 SVGAGI. The CDR3 has 14 amino acids. V lost 0 bases to trimming and J lost 11 bases, with 11 bases between them. CDR3 in DNA: TGTGCCAGCAGTTACTCGATACTCAGCGACGTCCTGACTTTC. This gives the protein CASSYSILSDVLTF.

Regarding this clone: The junction departs from the called germline gene at one end, perhaps through a read error. The V gene is TRBV7-2, the J gene TRBJ2-7; 9 nucleotides match TRBD2. CDR1 SGHTA and CDR2 FQGNSA come from the germline V gene. The CDR3 contains 15 residues. This CDR3 reads CASSLAGSTPYEQYF. In DNA form, the CDR3 reads TGTGCCAGCAGCCTAGCGGGGAGTACCCCCTACGAGCAGTACTTC. Based on the CDR3 plus reference TRBV7-2 and TRBJ2-7, the full variable domain is GAGVSQSPSNKVTEKGKDVELRCDPISGHTALYWYRQSLGQGLEFLIYFQGNSAPDKSGLPSDRFSAERTGGSVSTLTIQRTQQEDSAVYLCASSLAGSTPYEQYFGPGTRLTVT.